This passage covers 26 T cell receptor beta chains from one sample sequenced in a study of T-cell reconstitution after alpha-beta-depleted transplantation in children (TCRdb year 2016). The method behind the library was PCR. Sequencing relied on an Illumina HiSeq 2500. TCR library preparation used molecular barcoding, with unique molecular identifiers applied to normalize quantification of the TCRbeta repertoire. TCRdb itself trimmed the public reads at Q25 with fastp, ran MiXCR and retained productive beta chains. Rows with a matching CDR3 protein are joined into one entry that keeps the most common DNA and genes. In all, the sample holds about 78,000 distinct CDR3 sequences, and 13% to 15% of those were seen once. Clones ranked in the top ten supply 25% to 35% of the sample. Reading the label with the study, this specimen's treatment or condition is: allogeneic hematopoietic cell transplantation with graft depleted of TCRalphabeta T cells and CD19 B cells.

This specimen consisted of PBMCs, mostly from graft donor cells, obtained 180 days after TCRalphabeta/CD19-depleted stem cell transplant. These receptors originate from a male patient under 10 years old who had a stem cell transplant for acute lymphoblastic leukemia, so the T cells may come from the graft donor.

This clonotype was found a few times. The V and J genes are TRBV18 and TRBJ1-1; 12 bases match TRBD1. CDR3 length: 16 amino acids. Germline V gives CDR1 KGHSH, CDR2 LQKENI. The V gene end was trimmed by 6 bases and the J gene end by 2 bases; junction bases not matched to a gene: 7. The CDR3 here is CASSARDRGLNTEAFF. In DNA form, the CDR3 reads TGTGCCAGCTCGGCCCGGGACAGGGGGCTTAACACTGAAGCTTTCTTT.

Turning to this clonotype: A much more abundant neighbour one base away suggests this may be a read error. The J gene is TRBJ2-7, the V gene TRBV6-1; 11 nucleotides align to TRBD1. The CDR3 sequence is 18 residues long. CDR1 is MNHNS, CDR2 SASEGT, per germline. CDR3: CPSSRVRTGGAGAYEQYF. As DNA, the CDR3 is TGTCCCAGCAGCAGGGTGAGGACAGGGGGCGCCGGGGCCTACGAGCAGTACTTC.

This clonotype was counted a few times. The CDR3 nucleotides are TGTGCCAGCAGCGTAGGGACAGGGTCACAACCCCTCCACTTT. Its protein product is CASSVGTGSQPLHF. V gene TRBV9 combines with J gene TRBJ1-6, with 8 bases fitting TRBD1. Germline V gene sequence: CDR1 SGDLS, CDR2 YYNGEE. Trimming at V came to 0 bases and at J to 12 bases, leaving 5 bases not matched to a gene. The CDR3 length is 14 residues.

The chain employs TRBV5-1 and TRBJ2-3; 10 nucleotides line up with TRBD2. Germline V lookup: CDR1 SGHRS, CDR2 YFSETQ. The V segment lost 6 bases and the J segment 4 bases; nucleotides outside the gene matches: 8. The CDR3 length is 15 residues. CDR3 DNA sequence: TGCGCCAGCATACCTCTGGGACTAGCGTCAGATACGCAGTATTTT. Residues: CASIPLGLASDTQYF. Full variable domain (rest looked up from reference TRBV5-1 and TRBJ2-3): KAGVTQTPRYLIKTRGQQVTLSCSPISGHRSVSWYQQTPGQGLQFLFEYFSETQRNKGNFPGRFSGRQFSNSRSEMNVSTLELGDSALYLCASIPLGLASDTQYFGPGTRLTVL.

This clonotype has ten or more counts. V gene TRBV5-1 combines with J gene TRBJ2-2, with 10 nucleotides matching TRBD2. With 4 bases clipped from V and 4 bases from J, the junction kept 7 bases outside the gene matches. CDR3 length: 16 amino acids. Germline CDR1 and CDR2: SGHRS and YFSETQ. This CDR3 reads CASSPGLADPTGELFF. CDR3 DNA: TGCGCCAGCAGCCCAGGACTAGCGGACCCCACCGGGGAGCTGTTTTTT. Looking up the rest from reference TRBV5-1 and TRBJ2-2 gives the full variable domain: KAGVTQTPRYLIKTRGQQVTLSCSPISGHRSVSWYQQTPGQGLQFLFEYFSETQRNKGNFPGRFSGRQFSNSRSEMNVSTLELGDSALYLCASSPGLADPTGELFFGEGSRLTVL.

This clonotype has just a few counts. The junction departs from germline at one end; a sequencing error may be responsible. The chain joins TRBV7-7 to TRBJ2-1; 7 bases are a match to TRBD1. The CDR3 consists of 14 residues. Per germline, CDR1 SSHAT and CDR2 FNYEAQ (reference sequence). CDR3 amino acids: CASSPTGWYNEQFF. Here the CDR3 DNA reads TGTGCTAGCAGCCCGACAGGGTGGTACAATGAGCAGTTCTTC.

The chain couples TRBV9 to TRBJ2-1, with 7 bases identical to TRBD2. Germline-derived CDR1 and CDR2 are SGDLS and YYNGEE. Unmatched junction bases numbered 7, after V lost 3 bases and J lost 13 bases. There are 12 residues in the CDR3. In DNA, the CDR3 is TGTGCCAGCAGCGGCGGGGGTGAGGACCAGTTCTTC. It yields the protein CASSGGGEDQFF.

This clonotype was seen a handful of times. The chain joins TRBV5-6 to TRBJ1-5; D is undetermined. Germline CDR1 is SGHDT and CDR2 is YYEEEE. The CDR3 runs 14 residues. V lost 0 bases, J lost 7 bases, and 11 bases lay in between. The CDR3 protein is CASSLVKGGQPQHF. The CDR3 DNA sequence: TGTGCCAGCAGCTTGGTAAAGGGAGGACAGCCCCAGCATTTT.

This clonotype was found a few times. This rearrangement joins TRBV7-9 to TRBJ2-7; 7 nucleotides agree with TRBD1. The CDR3 totals 12 residues. CDR1 SEHNR and CDR2 FQNEAQ come from the germline V gene (reference sequence). Losses at the gene ends were 4 bases for V and 5 bases for J; bases not matched to a gene: 2. CDR3 coding DNA: TGTGCCAGCAGCTCCCAGGGGGACGAGCAGTACTTC. Protein sequence: CASSSQGDEQYF.

This clonotype was seen a handful of times. The rearrangement links TRBV4-2 to TRBJ2-5; the match to TRBD2 covers 10 bases. With V trimmed by 4 bases and J by 6 bases, 17 bases remained unmatched. Germline V CDR1 and CDR2: LGHNA, YNFKEQ. This CDR3 comprises 18 residues. The chain's CDR3 is CASSPVSLRLAGEKTQYF. The CDR3 bases are TGTGCCAGCAGCCCAGTTTCGCTTAGGCTAGCGGGAGAGAAGACCCAGTACTTC.

The chain employs TRBV6-1 and TRBJ1-1, with 8 bases aligning to TRBD1. With V trimmed by 6 bases and J by 0 bases, 9 bases remained unmatched. This CDR3 is 16 amino acids long. CDR1 is MNHNS, CDR2 SASEGT, per germline. CDR3 protein: CASRWTGRVLNTEAFF. The DNA of the CDR3 is TGTGCCAGCAGATGGACAGGGCGGGTTCTGAACACTGAAGCTTTCTTT.

The chain couples TRBV20-1 to TRBJ2-7, with 7 bases aligning to TRBD1. CDR1 and CDR2 (germline): DFQATT, SNEGSKA (reference sequence). CDR3 size: 15 residues. V trimming: 0 bases; J trimming: 6 bases; junction bases outside the gene matches: 11. The CDR3 sequence is CSARDLQGPGIEQYF. The CDR3 DNA sequence: TGCAGTGCTAGAGATTTACAGGGGCCAGGCATCGAGCAGTACTTC.

This clonotype was seen a few times. The chain is built from TRBV7-2 and TRBJ2-7; D is unresolved. This CDR3 comprises 13 residues. V was pared by 5 bases and J by 3 bases, with 11 bases between. CDR1 is SGHTA, CDR2 FQGNSA, per germline. The CDR3 here is CASSPWGGYEQYF. The CDR3 nucleotides are TGTGCCAGCAGCCCATGGGGTGGCTACGAGCAGTACTTC.

V gene TRBV5-5 combines with J gene TRBJ1-2; D call uncertain. Germline V gene data show CDR1 as SGHKS and CDR2 as YYEKEE (reference sequence). There are 14 residues in the CDR3. Trimming took 0 bases from V and 3 from J, leaving 9 bases between them. CDR3 amino acids: CASSLGALDYGYTF. The CDR3 DNA is TGTGCCAGCAGCTTGGGGGCTCTGGACTATGGCTACACCTTC.

The chain has TRBV4-1 and TRBJ2-4; TRBD2 is a possible D gene (6 bases). There are 15 residues in the CDR3. The V end lost 2 bases, the J end lost 0 bases, and 8 bases lay between the germline ends. Per the germline V gene, CDR1 is MGHRA and CDR2 is YSYEKL. The CDR3 DNA follows: TGCGCCAGCAGCCAAAAGGGACTAGCCAAAAACATTCAGTACTTC. Its protein is CASSQKGLAKNIQYF.

The genes are TRBV27 and TRBJ1-5; TRBD1 matches at 8 bases. This CDR3 has 13 residues. V lost 7 bases to trimming and J lost 7 bases; unmatched junction nucleotides: 6. Germline CDR1 and CDR2: MNHEY and SMNVEV (reference sequence). CDR3: CASKQGVGQPQHF. In nucleotides, the CDR3 is TGTGCCAGCAAACAGGGGGTCGGGCAGCCCCAGCATTTT.

The rearrangement uses TRBV25-1 and TRBJ1-5; no clear D gene. V shed 8 bases and J shed 1 base, with 12 bases lying between them. The CDR3 has 14 residues. CDR1 is MGHDK, CDR2 SYGVNS, per germline. CDR3: CASSRPGSNQPQHF. In nucleotides, the CDR3 is TGTGCCAGCTCCCGGCCGGGGAGCAATCAGCCCCAGCATTTT. Complete variable domain (other parts from reference TRBV25-1 and TRBJ1-5): EADIYQTPRYLVIGTGKKITLECSQTMGHDKMYWYQQDPGMELHLIHYSYGVNSTEKGDLSSESTVSRIRTEHFPLTLESARPSHTSQYLCASSRPGSNQPQHFGDGTRLSIL.

The chain joins TRBV7-8 to TRBJ2-5; D uncertain. Germline V lookup: CDR1 SGHVS, CDR2 FQNEAQ. The V and J ends lost 5 bases and 6 bases respectively, with 7 bases between them. The CDR3 spans 11 residues. CDR3 region: CASSLRKTQYF. Here the CDR3 DNA reads TGTGCCAGCAGCCTTCGAAAGACCCAGTACTTC. Full variable domain (outside the CDR3, taken from reference TRBV7-8 and TRBJ2-5): GAGVSQSPRYKVAKRGQDVALRCDPISGHVSLFWYQQALGQGPEFLTYFQNEAQLDKSGLPSDRFFAERPEGSVSTLKIQRTQQEDSAVYLCASSLRKTQYFGPGTRLLVL.

The genes are TRBV25-1 and TRBJ2-5; 14 bases map to TRBD2. This CDR3 contains 16 residues. The trim removed 5 bases at V and 6 bases at J, leaving 8 bases unmatched. The germline V gene encodes CDR1 MGHDK and CDR2 SYGVNS. In DNA, the CDR3 is TGTGCCAGCAGTAGAGGGACTAGCGGGAGCTTGAAGACCCAGTACTTC. Its protein product is CASSRGTSGSLKTQYF.

This clonotype was recorded at least ten times. The chain has TRBV6-2 or TRBV6-3 and TRBJ2-5; 15 positions agree with TRBD2. V was pared by 2 bases and J by 5 bases, with 15 bases of the junction left unmatched. Germline-derived CDR1 and CDR2 are MNHEY and SVGEGT. The CDR3 runs 20 residues. The DNA of the CDR3 is TGTGCCAGCAGTTACCTTCCCGAACTCGGGGGACTAGCGGGAGGTGAGACCCAGTACTTC. As protein: CASSYLPELGGLAGGETQYF.

This clonotype was picked up a small number of times. The rearrangement joins TRBV6-5 to TRBJ1-3; D uncertain. Per germline, CDR1 MNHEY and CDR2 SVGAGI. This CDR3 spans 17 amino acids. V shed 0 bases and J shed 1 base, with 13 bases lying between them. DNA for the CDR3: TGTGCCAGCAGTTACTCGGGGATACCTACATCTGGAAACACCATATATTTT. Residues: CASSYSGIPTSGNTIYF.

This rearrangement joins TRBV28 to TRBJ2-7; 12 nucleotides align to TRBD1. V dropped 4 bases and J dropped 3; count of bases not matched to a gene: 13. The CDR3 spans 18 residues. Looked up from germline, CDR1 is MDHEN and CDR2 is SYDVKM. The DNA for the CDR3 is TGTGCCAGCAGTTCCCTTCCCGGGACAGGGGGCAGGGTCTACGAGCAGTACTTC. This gives the protein CASSSLPGTGGRVYEQYF.

The chain uses TRBV28 and TRBJ1-4; D remains ambiguous. In germline, CDR1 is MDHEN, CDR2 SYDVKM. V lost 3 bases and J 9 bases, leaving 5 bases between the germline ends. The CDR3 extends over 11 amino acids. The DNA of the CDR3 is TGTGCCAGCAGTTTTGGGAAAAAACTGTTTTTT. Its protein is CASSFGKKLFF.

This chain connects TRBV10-3 to TRBJ1-2, with TRBD1 identical over 7 bases. The CDR3 is 13 amino acids. CDR1 is ENHRY, CDR2 SYGVKD, per germline. V shed 6 bases and J 2 bases; nucleotides not matched to a gene: 3. The CDR3 nucleotides read TGTGCCATCAGCCTCAGGGGGAACTATGGCTACACCTTC. It codes for CAISLRGNYGYTF.

In its sample, this clonotype was seen a few times. This chain joins TRBV20-1 and TRBJ2-5; D is possibly TRBD1 (6 bases). The CDR3 covers 13 residues. Germline V gene lookup returns CDR1 DFQATT and CDR2 SNEGSKA (reference sequence). The ends were cut back, 7 bases at V and 5 bases at J, with 17 bases in the middle. The CDR3 sequence: CSETDPQGETQYF. The CDR3 nucleotides read TGCAGTGAGACAGACCCCCAGGGGGAGACCCAGTACTTC.

V and J are TRBV20-1 and TRBJ1-2; D might be TRBD1 (6 bases). The CDR3 runs 12 residues. Per germline, CDR1 DFQATT and CDR2 SNEGSKA (reference sequence). V gave up 3 bases and J gave up 5 bases, with 10 bases separating them. The CDR3 nucleotides read TGCAGTGCTAGCTGGCAGGGGTATGGCTACACCTTC. The encoded protein is CSASWQGYGYTF.